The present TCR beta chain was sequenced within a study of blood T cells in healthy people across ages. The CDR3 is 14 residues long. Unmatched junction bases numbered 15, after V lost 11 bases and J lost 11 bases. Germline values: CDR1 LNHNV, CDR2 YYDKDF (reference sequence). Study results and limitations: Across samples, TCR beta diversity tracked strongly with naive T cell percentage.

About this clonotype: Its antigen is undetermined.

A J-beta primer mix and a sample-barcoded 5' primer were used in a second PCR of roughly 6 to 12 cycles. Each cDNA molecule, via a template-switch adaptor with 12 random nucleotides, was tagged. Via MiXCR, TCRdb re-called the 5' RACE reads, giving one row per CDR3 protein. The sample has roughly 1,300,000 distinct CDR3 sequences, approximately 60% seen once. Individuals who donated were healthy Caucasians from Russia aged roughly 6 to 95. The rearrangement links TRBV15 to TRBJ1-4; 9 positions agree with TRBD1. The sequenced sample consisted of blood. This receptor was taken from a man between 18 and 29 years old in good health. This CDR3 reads CAVSPGTGPDKLFF. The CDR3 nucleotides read TGTGCCGTCTCTCCCGGGACAGGGCCTGACAAACTGTTTTTT.